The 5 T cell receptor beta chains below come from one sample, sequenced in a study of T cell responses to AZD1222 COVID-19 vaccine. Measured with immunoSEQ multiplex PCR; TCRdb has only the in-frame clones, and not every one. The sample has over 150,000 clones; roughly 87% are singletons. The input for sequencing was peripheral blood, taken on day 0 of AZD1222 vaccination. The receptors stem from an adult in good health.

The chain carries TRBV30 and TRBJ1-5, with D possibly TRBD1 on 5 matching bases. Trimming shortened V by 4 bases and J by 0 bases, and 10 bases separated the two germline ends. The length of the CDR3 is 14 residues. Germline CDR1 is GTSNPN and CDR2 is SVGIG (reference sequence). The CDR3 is CAWTGTYSNQPQHF. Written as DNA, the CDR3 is TGTGCCTGGACAGGGACTTATAGCAATCAGCCCCAGCATTTT.

The CDR3 coding sequence is TGTGCCAGCAGCTTCAACCAGAAGAACAATGAGCAGTTCTTC. Translation: CASSFNQKNNEQFF. The chain uses TRBV11-2 and TRBJ2-1; no firm D call. V was cut by 3 bases and J by 5 bases, with 11 bases left in between. The CDR3 length is 14 residues. Germline V gene sequence: CDR1 SGHAT, CDR2 FQNNGV.

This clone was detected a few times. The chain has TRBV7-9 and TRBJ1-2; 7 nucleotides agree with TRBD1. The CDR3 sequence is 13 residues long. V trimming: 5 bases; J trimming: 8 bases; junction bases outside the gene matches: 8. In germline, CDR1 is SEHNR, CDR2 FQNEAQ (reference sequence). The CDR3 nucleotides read TGTGCCAGCAGCACCACAGGGGAGGACGGCTACACCTTC. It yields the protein CASSTTGEDGYTF.

The CDR3 nucleotides are TGTGCCTGGATGGATCTAGGGGCTAGCGGGACATCTAGCACAGATACGCAGTATTTT. It codes for CAWMDLGASGTSSTDTQYF. The J gene is TRBJ2-3, the V gene TRBV30, with 9 nucleotides matching TRBD2. Trimming removed 4 bases from V and 0 bases from J; junction bases left unmatched: 17. Germline V gives CDR1 GTSNPN, CDR2 SVGIG (reference sequence). The CDR3 loop spans 19 amino acids. Variable domain in full (rest from reference TRBV30 and TRBJ2-3): SQTIHQWPATLVQPVGSPLSLECTVEGTSNPNLYWYRQAAGRGLQLLFYSVGIGQISSEVPQNLSASRPQDRQFILSSKKLLLSDSGFYLCAWMDLGASGTSSTDTQYFGPGTRLTVL.

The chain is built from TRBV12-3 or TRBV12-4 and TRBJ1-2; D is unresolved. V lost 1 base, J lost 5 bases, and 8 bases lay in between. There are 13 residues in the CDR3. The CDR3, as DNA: TGTGCCAGCAGTTTAGGGACGAGTTATGGCTACACCTTC. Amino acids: CASSLGTSYGYTF.